This entry is about one TCR beta chain. The antigen is undetermined. The data stem from a study of blood T cells in healthy people across ages. Study results and limitations: Naive T cell percentage and TCR beta diversity correlated strongly. Whereas aged donors had fewer naive CD4+ cells, long-lived donors had more of them and higher diversity.

Primers used in a second PCR of about 7 to 11 cycles were a sample-barcoded 5' primer and a J-beta primer mix. A 12-random-nucleotide template-switch adaptor tagged each cDNA molecule. TCRdb re-called the 5' RACE reads through MiXCR, storing one row per CDR3 protein. This sample has fewer than 650,000 distinct CDR3 sequences, with about 28% found just once. Germline V gene data show CDR1 as SGDLS and CDR2 as YYNGEE. Trimming took off 0 bases at V and 2 bases at J, with 11 bases between the two ends. The CDR3 contains 15 residues. These data were likewise used in another study, on T cells of mothers and their children. That source adds: A few healthy Caucasian mothers, along with their six children, served as the donors.

This clonotype was obtained from a boy younger than 10 in good health. J is TRBJ1-1 and V is TRBV9; D remains unclear. The sample taken for sequencing was blood. CDR3 sequence: CASSVDPGRNTEAFF. DNA for the CDR3: TGTGCCAGCAGCGTAGACCCGGGTAGAAACACTGAAGCTTTCTTT.